These 20 T cell receptor beta chains originate from one sample sequenced in a study of identical twins. TCRdb reprocessed the 5' RACE reads via MiXCR and lists one record per CDR3 protein. The sample yields 450,000 to 500,000 distinct CDR3 sequences, about 13% seen once. This sample was also put to use in a study of yellow fever vaccine responses in identical twins.

Sample: CD4+ T cells sorted from blood. The receptor set was obtained from a young woman in good health.

The chain is built from TRBV18 and TRBJ2-7, with 7 bases aligning to TRBD1. The CDR3 has 14 residues. J gave up 6 bases and V 6 bases, and 11 bases lay outside the gene matches. Germline V gene sequence: CDR1 KGHSH, CDR2 LQKENI. The DNA for the CDR3 is TGTGCCAGCTCGCTAACAGGGGTAGAGGGCGAGCAGTACTTC. Translated: CASSLTGVEGEQYF. Complete variable domain (other parts from reference TRBV18 and TRBJ2-7): NAGVMQNPRHLVRRRGQEARLRCSPMKGHSHVYWYRQLPEEGLKFMVYLQKENIIDESGMPKERFSAEFPKEGPSILRIQQVVRGDSAAYFCASSLTGVEGEQYFGPGTRLTVT.

This clonotype was detected only a few times. This chain joins TRBV4-3 and TRBJ2-5, with D hard to call. V was trimmed by 0 bases and J by 5 bases, leaving 10 bases between them. Per the germline V gene, CDR1 is LGHNA and CDR2 is YSLEER. The CDR3 spans 14 residues. The chain's CDR3 is CASSQDSWGETQYF. The DNA of the CDR3 is TGCGCCAGCAGCCAAGATAGCTGGGGTGAGACCCAGTACTTC.

The chain links TRBV10-3 to TRBJ1-5; 9 bases are shared with TRBD1. This CDR3 is built from 16 residues. Per germline, CDR1 ENHRY and CDR2 SYGVKD. V was clipped by 4 bases and J by 1 base; unmatched bases: 5. The CDR3 loop reads CAISALGTGSNQPQHF. The CDR3 nucleotides read TGTGCCATCAGTGCCCTCGGGACAGGGAGCAATCAGCCCCAGCATTTT.

Regarding this clonotype: A junction boundary mismatches the germline segment, possibly from a read error. The chain couples TRBV11-1 to TRBJ2-7; 10 positions agree with TRBD1. This CDR3 is built from 19 residues. The germline gives CDR1 SGHAT, CDR2 FQDESV (reference sequence). CDR3: CASSLATPPGQGTSYEHYF. CDR3 sequence (DNA): TGTGCCAGCAGCTTAGCGACGCCCCCGGGACAGGGGACATCCTACGAGCATTACTTC. Supplemented by reference TRBV11-1 and TRBJ2-7, the full variable domain reads EAEVAQSPRYKITEKSQAVAFWCDPISGHATLYWYRQILGQGPELLVQFQDESVVDDSQLPKDRFSAERLKGVDSTLKIQPAELGDSAMYLCASSLATPPGQGTSYEHYFGPGTRLTVT.

This clonotype has just a few counts. The rearrangement joins TRBV18 to TRBJ1-3, with D hard to call. Germline CDR1 is KGHSH and CDR2 is LQKENI. Trimming pared 2 bases from V and 6 bases from J, leaving 2 bases between. This CDR3 is built from 11 residues. CDR3 nucleotides: TGTGCCAGCTCACCAGAAAACACCATATATTTT. Protein product: CASSPENTIYF.

The table lists this clonotype with many counts. This sequence joins TRBV20-1 and TRBJ2-1; 9 bases line up with TRBD2. Germline V gene sequence: CDR1 DFQATT, CDR2 SNEGSKA (reference sequence). V was clipped by 2 bases and J by 5 bases; unmatched bases: 7. The CDR3 is made up of 15 amino acids. The CDR3 DNA follows: TGCAGTGCTAGATTCGCGGGGGGGGACCACAATGAGCAGTTCTTC. Residues: CSARFAGGDHNEQFF.

The chain links TRBV12-3 or TRBV12-4 to TRBJ1-1, with TRBD1 matching 11 bases. V lost 5 bases, J lost 4 bases, and 6 bases stayed unmatched. The CDR3 loop spans 15 amino acids. For the CDR3, the DNA is TGTGCCAGCAGTCAACCCGGGACAGGGGGCACTGAAGCTTTCTTT. It yields the protein CASSQPGTGGTEAFF.

The genes are TRBV7-9 and TRBJ2-1, with D maybe TRBD2 (6 bases). Germline V CDR1 and CDR2: SEHNR, FQNEAQ (reference sequence). V was cut by 2 bases and J by 8 bases, with 10 bases left in between. The CDR3 spans 13 residues. The CDR3 protein is CASSLSGRDEQFF. CDR3 coding DNA: TGTGCCAGCAGCTTAAGCGGGCGTGATGAGCAGTTCTTC.

In this sample, this clonotype turned up a few times. CDR3 bases: TGTGCCAGCACTCCGGGACAGGTGCTGCATGAGCAGTTCTTC. Translating gives CASTPGQVLHEQFF. The chain combines TRBV6-1 with TRBJ2-1; 8 nucleotides agree with TRBD1. Unmatched junction bases numbered 10, after V lost 7 bases and J lost 8 bases. CDR1 is MNHNS and CDR2 is SASEGT in the germline V gene. The CDR3 spans 14 residues.

This clonotype was counted only a few times. CDR3 amino acids: CASSPQLAGGSDTQYF. The CDR3, as DNA: TGTGCCAGCAGTCCCCAGCTAGCGGGAGGGTCAGATACGCAGTATTTT. The V and J genes are TRBV12-3 or TRBV12-4 and TRBJ2-3; 12 bases line up with TRBD2. V was pared by 5 bases and J by 4 bases, with 7 bases of the junction left unmatched. The CDR3 extends over 16 amino acids.

This clonotype showed up just a few times. The rearrangement joins TRBV20-1 to TRBJ2-7, with TRBD2 identical over 8 bases. The CDR3 has 15 amino acids. CDR1 is DFQATT, CDR2 SNEGSKA, per germline (reference sequence). Trimming took 0 bases from V and 6 from J; bases not matched to a gene: 10. CDR3 in amino acids: CSARDSGTSAFEQYF. The CDR3 nucleotides read TGCAGTGCTAGAGATAGCGGGACGTCAGCTTTCGAGCAGTACTTC.

Only a few counts were recorded for this clonotype. The chain recombines TRBV24-1 with TRBJ2-2; D could derive from TRBD1 or TRBD2 (5 bases each). This CDR3 has 16 residues. V lost 4 bases and J lost 6, with 17 bases in between. Germline V gene sequence: CDR1 KGHDR, CDR2 SFDVKD. The CDR3 sequence is CATSDPGTSSAGELFF. The CDR3 DNA follows: TGTGCCACCAGTGACCCCGGGACCTCGTCGGCCGGGGAGCTGTTTTTT.

This clonotype was counted only a few times. This chain connects TRBV3-1 to TRBJ1-2; 9 bases align to TRBD1. CDR1 is LGHDT, CDR2 YNNKEL, per germline (reference sequence). This CDR3 contains 14 residues. Unmatched junction bases numbered 4, after V lost 2 bases and J lost 6 bases. The CDR3 DNA reads as TGTGCCAGCAGCCAAAAGGGACAGGGCCATGGCTACACCTTC. Translated, it gives CASSQKGQGHGYTF.

This clonotype was observed a single time. The DNA for the CDR3 is TGTGCCAGCACGCCTTGGGCCCTAGCGGGACGATCCTACAATGAGCAGTTCTTC. Translated: CASTPWALAGRSYNEQFF. The chain has TRBV11-2 and TRBJ2-1, with 9 bases identical to TRBD2. J gave up 1 base and V 7 bases, and 14 bases lay outside the gene matches. The length of the CDR3 is 18 residues. Germline CDR1 is SGHAT and CDR2 is FQNNGV.

The rearrangement uses TRBV28 and TRBJ2-7; 7 bases map to TRBD2. Germline assignment: CDR1 MDHEN and CDR2 SYDVKM. The CDR3 sequence is 20 residues long. Losses at the gene ends were 4 bases for V and 4 bases for J; bases not matched to a gene: 25. CDR3 nucleotide sequence: TGTGCCAGCAGTTCGAGGACCCGAGGTCGGCCTAGCGGAGGGTGGTACGAGCAGTACTTC. Amino acids: CASSSRTRGRPSGGWYEQYF.

This sequence joins TRBV28 and TRBJ2-3, with D maybe TRBD2 (5 bases). Germline values: CDR1 MDHEN, CDR2 SYDVKM. V shed 8 bases and J shed 3 bases, with 12 bases lying between them. There are 13 residues in the CDR3. CDR3 nucleotide sequence: TGTGCCAGCGTGTGGGAGAGGACAGATACGCAGTATTTT. Residues: CASVWERTDTQYF.

This clonotype has ten or more counts. This chain links TRBV12-3 or TRBV12-4 with TRBJ2-7; 9 positions agree with TRBD1. The trim removed 6 bases at V and 1 base at J, leaving 10 bases unmatched. This CDR3 has 16 residues. CDR3 DNA: TGTGCCAGCAGATCCCCGACGGGGACAGGGTCCTACGAGCAGTACTTC. The encoded protein is CASRSPTGTGSYEQYF.

CDR3 in DNA: TGTGCCAGCAGTCCCTCGCGGAGGTCGTCTATTGGGGCCAACGTCCTGACTTTC. Encoded protein: CASSPSRRSSIGANVLTF. The chain carries TRBV28 and TRBJ2-6; possibly TRBD2 for D (5 bases). CDR3 length equals 18 residues. Per germline, CDR1 MDHEN and CDR2 SYDVKM. The V and J ends lost 5 bases and 3 bases respectively, with 20 bases between them.

This clonotype was observed a handful of times. V and J are TRBV30 and TRBJ1-2; 9 bases line up with TRBD1. V shed 8 bases, J shed 8 bases, and the junction held 6 bases outside the gene matches. This CDR3 has 11 residues. The germline V gene has CDR1 GTSNPN and CDR2 SVGIG (reference sequence). CDR3 DNA: TGTGCCACGACAGGGGGGAGCGGCTACACCTTC. It encodes CATTGGSGYTF.

The chain is built from TRBV29-1 and TRBJ2-1; D remains ambiguous. This CDR3 region has 14 residues. The germline CDR1 and CDR2 sequences are SQVTM and ANQGSEA. With 3 bases removed from V and 10 bases from J, the gap between germline ends came to 19 bases. The CDR3 coding sequence is TGCAGCGTTGAGATCGGATATAGAACGAGGGAGCAGTTCTTC. Encoded protein: CSVEIGYRTREQFF.